Sequencing of this T cell receptor (beta chain) was carried out in a study of cytomegalovirus exposure and HLA in healthy donors. Study-wide results and caveats: Analysis performed later showed TCR beta chains linked to HLA being more clonally expanded than equally common others.

This clone was counted only a few times. Antigen specificity is unknown. Primers: 60 Vbeta forward and 13 Jbeta reverse. Sequenced by immunoSEQ multiplex PCR; TCRdb stores in-frame clones only, minus some. The sample includes over 150,000 clones, 68% seen only once; the top ten take approximately 1.5%. CDR1 and CDR2 from the germline V gene are SGHNT and YYREEE (reference sequence). V lost 0 bases to trimming and J lost 4 bases, with 13 bases between them. This CDR3 spans 15 amino acids. This chain links TRBV5-4 with TRBJ1-1; D unresolved. The sequence came from a man in his fifties in good health and CMV-seronegative. Sequencing was done on a sample of PBMCs. The CDR3 sequence: CASSLDPEPGTEAFF. In nucleotides, the CDR3 is TGTGCCAGCAGCTTGGACCCTGAACCGGGCACTGAAGCTTTCTTT.